This T cell receptor beta chain was captured by sequencing in a study of regulatory T cells in long-lasting Graves disease. HTBI primers from iRepertoire and Arm-PCR of CDR3 regions yielded the TCR beta libraries. MiXCR, run by TCRdb on the multiplex PCR reads, gives a single entry per CDR3 protein. This sample has a few hundred thousand distinct CDR3 sequences, with roughly a quarter found just once. Time point in this sample: persistent/refractory GD, antithyroid drugs over 5 years with positive TRAb. Extracted RNA from PBMCs served as the source of the TCR library. American Thyroid Association guidelines were used to diagnose Graves' disease. Concerning this clonotype: Its antigen remains unknown.

Germline assignment: CDR1 LGHNA and CDR2 YNFKEQ. Trimming at V came to 4 bases and at J to 0 bases, leaving 11 bases not matched to a gene. The CDR3 is made up of 19 amino acids. Study-wide results and caveats: When disease was persistent, TRBV28, TRBJ1-2 and TRBJ2-5 were the favored segments. Persistent Graves' patients possessed reduced TCR diversity relative to recently diagnosed ones.

The sample here was peripheral blood mononuclear cells (PBMCs), taken when the disease was refractory, from a patient treated with antithyroid drugs. The chain uses TRBV4-2 and TRBJ2-2; 10 nucleotides align to TRBD1. This sequence originates from a female donor with Graves disease. This CDR3 reads CASSRQERTGGTNTGELFF. CDR3 bases: TGTGCCAGCAGCCGGCAAGAGAGGACAGGGGGTACGAACACCGGGGAGCTGTTTTTT.